What follows is one T cell receptor (beta chain) and its context. This entry comes from a study of CD8 T cells in Susac syndrome. The CDR3 runs 12 residues. Trimming took off 1 base at V and 6 bases at J, with 10 bases between the two ends. Germline values: CDR1 SQVTM, CDR2 ANQGSEA. CD8+ and CD4+ T cells circulating in blood were sequenced for TCR beta. Bulk CD8+ and CD4+ cells came from magnetic negative isolation; CD8+ TEMRA by FACS. The RNA input was about 0.45 to 1 ug, and it was reverse transcribed with random hexamers. An immunoSEQ multiplex PCR amplified TCR beta CDR3 over 54 Vbeta and 13 Jbeta. MiXCR, run by TCRdb on the immunoSEQ multiplex PCR reads, gives a single entry per CDR3 protein. The sample lists over 350,000 distinct CDR3 sequences; 75% to 90% were seen once.

What was sequenced was CD8+ T cells from PBMCs. The receptor was isolated from a human donor with multiple sclerosis. The chain carries TRBV29-1 and TRBJ2-7; D tentatively fits TRBD1 or TRBD2 (5 bases each). The DNA of the CDR3 is TGCAGCGTTGAAGGGGGGTTTCCCGAGCAGTACTTC. As protein: CSVEGGFPEQYF.